This T cell receptor beta chain was retrieved from a study of PD-1 blockade in mismatch repair-deficient tumors. As for the study in general: All were previously treated, progressing patients with about a dozen mismatch repair-deficient cancer types.

All patients were mismatch repair deficient, assessed by either PCR or immunohistochemistry. The CDR3 is 17 residues long. Germline V gene sequence: CDR1 MRHNA, CDR2 SNTAGT. V was pared by 6 bases and J by 0 bases, with 10 bases of the junction left unmatched. The table came from immunoSEQ multiplex PCR; TCRdb's copy has only in-frame clones and leaves some out. The sample carries more than 90,000 clones, approximately 80% recorded once. The sequencing used peripheral blood, collected 60 weeks after starting pembrolizumab. The chain combines TRBV6-4 with TRBJ1-2, with 10 positions matching TRBD1. The source of this sequence is an adult with mismatch repair-deficient cancer. CDR3 protein: CASSYRDRGVTNYGYTF. CDR3 DNA: TGTGCCAGCAGCTACCGGGACAGGGGAGTTACTAACTATGGCTACACCTTC.